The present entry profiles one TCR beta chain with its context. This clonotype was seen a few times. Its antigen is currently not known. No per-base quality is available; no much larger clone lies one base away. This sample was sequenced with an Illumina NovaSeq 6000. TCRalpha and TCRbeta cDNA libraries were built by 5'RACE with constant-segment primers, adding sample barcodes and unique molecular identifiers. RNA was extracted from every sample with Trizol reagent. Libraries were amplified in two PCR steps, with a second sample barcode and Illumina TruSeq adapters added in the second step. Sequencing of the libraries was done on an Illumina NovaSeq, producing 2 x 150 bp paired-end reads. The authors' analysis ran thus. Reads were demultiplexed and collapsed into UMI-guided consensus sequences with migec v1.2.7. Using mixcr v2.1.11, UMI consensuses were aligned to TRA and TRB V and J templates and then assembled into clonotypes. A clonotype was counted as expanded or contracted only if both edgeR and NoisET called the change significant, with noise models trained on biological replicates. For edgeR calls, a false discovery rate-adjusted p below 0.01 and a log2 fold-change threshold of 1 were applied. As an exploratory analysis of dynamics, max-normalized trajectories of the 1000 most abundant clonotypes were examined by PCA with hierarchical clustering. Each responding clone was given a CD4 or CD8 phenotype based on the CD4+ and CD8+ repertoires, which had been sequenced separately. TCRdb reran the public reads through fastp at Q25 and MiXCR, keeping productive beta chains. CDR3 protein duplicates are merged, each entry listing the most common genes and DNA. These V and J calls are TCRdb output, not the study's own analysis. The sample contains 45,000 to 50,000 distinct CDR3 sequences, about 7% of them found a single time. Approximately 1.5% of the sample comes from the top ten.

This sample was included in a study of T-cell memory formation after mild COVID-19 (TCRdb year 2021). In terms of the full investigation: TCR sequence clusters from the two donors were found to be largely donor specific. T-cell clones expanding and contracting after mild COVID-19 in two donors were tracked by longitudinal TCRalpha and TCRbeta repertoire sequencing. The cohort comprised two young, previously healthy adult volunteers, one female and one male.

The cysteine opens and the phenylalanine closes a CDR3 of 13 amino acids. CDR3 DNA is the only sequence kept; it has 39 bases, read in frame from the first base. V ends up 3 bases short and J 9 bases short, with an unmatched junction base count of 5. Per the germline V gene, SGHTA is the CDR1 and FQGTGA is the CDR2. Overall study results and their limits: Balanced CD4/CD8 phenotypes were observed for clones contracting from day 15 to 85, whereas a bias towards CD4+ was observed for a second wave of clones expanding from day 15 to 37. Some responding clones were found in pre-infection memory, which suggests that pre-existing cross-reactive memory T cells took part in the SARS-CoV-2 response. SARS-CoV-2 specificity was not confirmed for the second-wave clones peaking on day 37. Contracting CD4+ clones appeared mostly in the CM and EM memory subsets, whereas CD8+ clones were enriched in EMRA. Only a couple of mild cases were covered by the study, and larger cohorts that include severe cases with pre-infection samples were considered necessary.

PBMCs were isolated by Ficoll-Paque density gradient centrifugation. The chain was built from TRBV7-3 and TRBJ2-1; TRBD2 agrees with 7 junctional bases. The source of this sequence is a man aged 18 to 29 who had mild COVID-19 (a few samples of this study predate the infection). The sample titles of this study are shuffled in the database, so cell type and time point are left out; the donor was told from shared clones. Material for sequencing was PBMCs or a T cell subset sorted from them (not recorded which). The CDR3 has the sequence CASSLTSNGEQFF. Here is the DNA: TGTGCCAGCAGCTTGACTAGCAATGGTGAGCAGTTCTTC.